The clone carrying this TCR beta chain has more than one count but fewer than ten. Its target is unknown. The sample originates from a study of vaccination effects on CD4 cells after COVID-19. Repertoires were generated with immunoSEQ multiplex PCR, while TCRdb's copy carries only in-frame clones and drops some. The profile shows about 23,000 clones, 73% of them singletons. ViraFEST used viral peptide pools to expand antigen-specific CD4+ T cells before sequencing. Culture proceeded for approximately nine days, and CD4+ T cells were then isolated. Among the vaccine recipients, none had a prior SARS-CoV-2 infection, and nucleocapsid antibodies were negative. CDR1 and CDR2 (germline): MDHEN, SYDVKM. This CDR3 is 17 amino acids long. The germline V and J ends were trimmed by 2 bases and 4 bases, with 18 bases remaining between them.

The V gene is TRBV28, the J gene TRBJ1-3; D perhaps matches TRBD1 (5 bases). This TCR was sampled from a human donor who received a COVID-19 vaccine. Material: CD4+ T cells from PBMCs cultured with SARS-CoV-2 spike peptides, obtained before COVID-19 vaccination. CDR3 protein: CASSLRGGAAPGNTIYF. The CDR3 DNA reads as TGTGCCAGCAGTTTAAGGGGAGGGGCGGCGCCCGGAAACACCATATATTTT. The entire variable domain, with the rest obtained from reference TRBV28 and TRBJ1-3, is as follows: DVKVTQSSRYLVKRTGEKVFLECVQDMDHENMFWYRQDPGLGLRLIYFSYDVKMKEKGDIPEGYSVSREKKERFSLILESASTNQTSMYLCASSLRGGAAPGNTIYFGEGSWLTVV.